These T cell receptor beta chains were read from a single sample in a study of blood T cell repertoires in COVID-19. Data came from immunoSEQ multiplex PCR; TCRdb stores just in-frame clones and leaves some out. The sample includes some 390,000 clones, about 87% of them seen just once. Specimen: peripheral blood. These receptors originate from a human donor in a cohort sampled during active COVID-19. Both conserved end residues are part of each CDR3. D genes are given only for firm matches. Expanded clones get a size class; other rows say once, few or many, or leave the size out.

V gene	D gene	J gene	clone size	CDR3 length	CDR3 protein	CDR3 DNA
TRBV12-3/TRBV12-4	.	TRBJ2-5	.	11	CASSLQETQYF	TGTGCCAGCAGTCTCCAAGAGACCCAGTACTTC
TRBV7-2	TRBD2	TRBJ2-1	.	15	CASSPETSGYNEQFF	TGTGCCAGCAGCCCGGAGACTAGCGGGTACAATGAGCAGTTCTTC
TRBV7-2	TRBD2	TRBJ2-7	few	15	CASSLQEGGPYEQYF	TGTGCCAGCAGCTTACAGGAGGGAGGGCCCTACGAGCAGTACTTC
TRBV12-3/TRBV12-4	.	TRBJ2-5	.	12	CASSRAQETQYF	TGTGCCAGCAGCAGGGCGCAAGAGACCCAGTACTTC
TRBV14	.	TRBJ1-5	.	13	CASSQGGDQPQHF	TGTGCCAGCAGCCAAGGGGGCGATCAGCCCCAGCATTTT
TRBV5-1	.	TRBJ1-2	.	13	CASRLAGDYGYTF	TGCGCCAGCAGATTAGCGGGGGACTATGGCTACACCTTC
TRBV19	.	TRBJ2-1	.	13	CASSAGPYNEQFF	TGTGCCAGTAGTGCGGGACCCTACAATGAGCAGTTCTTC
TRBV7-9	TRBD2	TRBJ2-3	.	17	CASSSMGLAGGQDTQYF	TGTGCCAGCAGCTCCATGGGACTAGCGGGAGGGCAAGATACGCAGTATTTT
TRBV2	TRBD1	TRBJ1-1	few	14	CASTEPGGGTEAFF	TGTGCCAGCACGGAGCCAGGGGGCGGGACTGAAGCTTTCTTT
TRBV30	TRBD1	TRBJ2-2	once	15	CAWMGDRVDTGELFF	TGTGCCTGGATGGGAGACAGGGTTGATACCGGGGAGCTGTTTTTT
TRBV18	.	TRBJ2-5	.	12	CASSLTQETQYF	TGTGCCAGCTCCCTAACCCAAGAGACCCAGTACTTC
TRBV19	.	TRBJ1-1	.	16	CASSPRTREGTSEAFF	TGTGCCAGTAGTCCCCGTACTCGGGAGGGAACAAGTGAAGCTTTCTTT
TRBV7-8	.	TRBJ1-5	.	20	CASSALLWSGDVYSNQPQHF	TGTGCCAGCAGCGCCTTATTGTGGTCAGGGGACGTCTATAGCAATCAGCCCCAGCATTTT
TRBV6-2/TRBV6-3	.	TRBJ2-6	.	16	CASRYEGFPGANVLTF	TGTGCCAGCAGATACGAGGGTTTCCCTGGGGCCAACGTCCTGACTTTC
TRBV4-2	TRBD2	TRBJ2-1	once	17	CASSQDGGGSRYNEQFF	TGTGCCAGCAGCCAAGATGGTGGCGGGAGTCGGTACAATGAGCAGTTCTTC
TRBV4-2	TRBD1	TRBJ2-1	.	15	CASSPPGQYENEQFF	TGTGCCAGCAGCCCGCCGGGACAGTACGAGAATGAGCAGTTCTTC
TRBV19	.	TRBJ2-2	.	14	CASTSQTGTGELFF	TGTGCCAGCACCTCCCAGACGGGCACCGGGGAGCTGTTTTTT
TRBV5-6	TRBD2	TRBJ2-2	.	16	CASSPIAGEETGELFF	TGTGCCAGCAGCCCAATAGCGGGAGAAGAAACCGGGGAGCTGTTTTTT
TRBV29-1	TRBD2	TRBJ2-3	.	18	CSVLVALAGALSTDTQYF	TGCAGCGTTCTCGTGGCTCTAGCGGGCGCCCTTAGCACAGATACGCAGTATTTT
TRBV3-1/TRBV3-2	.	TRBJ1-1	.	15	CASSRGRLTGAEAFF	TGTGCCAGCAGCCGAGGTAGACTCACGGGGGCTGAAGCTTTCTTT
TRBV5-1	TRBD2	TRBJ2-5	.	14	CASTLAGGLETQYF	TGCGCCAGCACCCTAGCGGGGGGACTAGAGACCCAGTACTTC
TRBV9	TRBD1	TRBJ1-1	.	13	CASSGTGGEGAFF	TGTGCCAGCAGCGGAACAGGGGGCGAAGGAGCTTTCTTT
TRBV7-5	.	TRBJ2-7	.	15	CARSSSDRPAYEQYF	TGTGCCAGAAGCTCCTCGGACAGGCCCGCCTACGAGCAGTACTTC
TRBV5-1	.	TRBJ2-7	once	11	CASSDSYEQYF	TGCGCCAGCTCAGACTCCTACGAGCAGTACTTC
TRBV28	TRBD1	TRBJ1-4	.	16	CASSSPSGTGGEKLFF	TGTGCCAGCAGTTCCCCCTCCGGGACAGGGGGTGAAAAACTGTTTTTT
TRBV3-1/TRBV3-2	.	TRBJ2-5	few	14	CASSQGSSGSPQYF	TGTGCCAGCAGCCAAGGTAGTAGCGGCTCACCCCAGTACTTC
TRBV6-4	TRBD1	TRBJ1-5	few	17	CASSATPGTGEHQPQHF	TGTGCCAGCAGCGCCACCCCCGGGACAGGGGAACATCAGCCCCAGCATTTT
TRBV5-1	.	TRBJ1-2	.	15	CASSPSGGIGYGYTF	TGCGCCAGCAGCCCGTCCGGGGGGATTGGCTATGGCTACACCTTC
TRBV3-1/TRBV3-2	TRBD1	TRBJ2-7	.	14	CASSQARDSYEQYF	TGTGCCAGCAGCCAAGCTAGGGACAGCTACGAGCAGTACTTC
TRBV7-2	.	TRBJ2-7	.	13	CASTYIPGYEQYF	TGTGCCAGCACCTACATACCGGGGTACGAGCAGTACTTC
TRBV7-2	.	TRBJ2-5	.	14	CASSLGRTKETQYF	TGTGCCAGCAGCTTAGGGAGGACGAAAGAGACCCAGTACTTC
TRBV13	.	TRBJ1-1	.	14	CASSEDRYYTEAFF	TGTGCCAGCAGCGAGGACAGATATTACACTGAAGCTTTCTTT
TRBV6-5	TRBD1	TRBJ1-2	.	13	CASRRTGSYGYTF	TGTGCCAGCAGGAGGACAGGTTCCTATGGCTACACCTTC
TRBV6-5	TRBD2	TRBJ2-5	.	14	CASSYGVRGETQYF	TGTGCCAGCAGTTACGGGGTGCGGGGGGAGACCCAGTACTTC
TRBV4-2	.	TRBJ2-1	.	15	CASSPRARRVGEQFF	TGTGCCAGCAGCCCCCGAGCCCGCCGGGTGGGTGAGCAGTTCTTC
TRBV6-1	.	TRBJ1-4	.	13	CASSEARGGKLFF	TGTGCCAGCAGTGAGGCCCGAGGTGGAAAACTGTTTTTT
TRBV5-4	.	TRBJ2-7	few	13	CASSLDRDYEQYF	TGTGCCAGCAGCTTGGACAGGGACTACGAGCAGTACTTC
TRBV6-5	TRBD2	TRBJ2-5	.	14	CASSPGGGQETQYF	TGTGCCAGCAGCCCCGGCGGGGGGCAAGAGACCCAGTACTTC
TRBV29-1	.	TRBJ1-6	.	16	CSVEVFPKIRNSPLHF	TGCAGCGTTGAAGTTTTCCCAAAAATCAGGAATTCACCCCTCCACTTT
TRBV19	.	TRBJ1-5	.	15	CASRRGDYSNQPQHF	TGTGCCTCACGTAGGGGGGACTATAGCAATCAGCCCCAGCATTTT
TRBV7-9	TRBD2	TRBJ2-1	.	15	CAIRLAGSSYNEQFF	TGTGCCATACGGCTAGCGGGAAGTTCCTACAATGAGCAGTTCTTC